The entry below gives a single TCR beta chain sequence along with its context. The CDR3 covers 16 residues. The germline V gene encodes CDR1 MNHEY and CDR2 SVGAGI. Each CDR3 protein gets one entry in TCRdb, which reprocessed the 5' RACE reads and gives no DNA. This listing includes some 440,000 distinct CDR3 sequences. This entry belongs to a study of T cells expressing NK-cell markers. Study background: Sequencing of TCR beta repertoires drew on sorted CD3+CD56+NKG2C+, CD3+CD56+NKG2C- and CD3+CD56-NKG2C+ T cells.

This TCR was recovered from a woman in her 50s in good health. The chain has TRBV6-5 and TRBJ2-1; TCRdb proposes TRBD2, but this gene call is untestable without DNA. Specimen: blood T cells: a sorted CD56 or NKG2C T cell subset, CD4+ or CD8+ T cells, or bulk PBMC T cells (not recorded which). The CDR3 reads CASSYLSGAVYNEQFF.